Presented here are 10 T cell receptor beta chains from one specimen sequenced in a study of monozygotic twins with inflammatory bowel disease. After re-calling the 5' RACE reads, TCRdb lists one entry per CDR3 protein, DNA absent. This table lists roughly 140,000 distinct CDR3 sequences. Sequenced sample: blood. The receptor set was obtained from a human donor with ulcerative colitis or Crohn's disease, or a healthy co-twin of an affected twin (not recorded which).

This sequence joins TRBV12-3 or TRBV12-4 and TRBJ1-5; the D call of TRBD1 rests on TCRdb alone, since no DNA is present to check it. The CDR3 extends over 15 amino acids. CDR3 amino acids: CASALTGGAEQPQHF.

V usage is TRBV4-2 and J usage is TRBJ2-5; TCRdb lists TRBD2, though no DNA is available to test this call. This CDR3 region has 15 residues. Germline CDR1 is LGHNA and CDR2 is YNFKEQ. The CDR3 is CASSQGGGGKETQYF.

The CDR3 protein is CASSLTSGGANEQFF. The chain has TRBV7-2 and TRBJ2-1; the TCRdb call, TRBD2, lacks DNA for checking. The CDR3 is 15 amino acids. Germline V CDR1 and CDR2: SGHTA, FQGNSA. The full variable domain, rest sourced from reference TRBV7-2 and TRBJ2-1, is GAGVSQSPSNKVTEKGKDVELRCDPISGHTALYWYRQSLGQGLEFLIYFQGNSAPDKSGLPSDRFSAERTGGSVSTLTIQRTQQEDSAVYLCASSLTSGGANEQFFGPGTRLTVL.

The chain employs TRBV5-1 and TRBJ2-7. The CDR3 runs to 14 residues. Germline values: CDR1 SGHRS, CDR2 YFSETQ. Here the CDR3 reads CASSLAGFSYEQYF.

The chain recombines TRBV5-1 with TRBJ2-2; TCRdb proposes TRBD1, but this gene call is untestable without DNA. Germline CDR1 is SGHRS and CDR2 is YFSETQ. The CDR3 has 15 residues. CDR3 residues: CASSLVDRLTGELFF.

The gene calls are TRBV5-1 and TRBJ2-5; lacking DNA, the TRBD2 call made by TCRdb goes unchecked. Germline V CDR1 and CDR2: SGHRS, YFSETQ. The length of the CDR3 is 14 residues. The CDR3 spells CASSFEGSGETQYF.

The gene calls are TRBV7-6 and TRBJ2-1; as DNA is missing, the TRBD1 call by TCRdb cannot be tested. The CDR3 covers 19 residues. Germline assignment: CDR1 SGHVS and CDR2 FNYEAQ. The CDR3 sequence: CASSPNGETGVSSYNEQFF.

The CDR3 sequence: CASRFDGNSGNTIYF. This chain connects TRBV7-9 to TRBJ1-3. The germline CDR1 and CDR2 sequences are SEHNR and FQNEAQ (reference sequence). The CDR3 contains 15 residues.

This chain connects TRBV11-2 to TRBJ2-1; with no DNA, the TCRdb D assignment of TRBD2 cannot be verified. Germline V gene lookup returns CDR1 SGHAT and CDR2 FQNNGV. The CDR3 spans 15 residues. The CDR3 spells CASSYGTRDYNEQFF.

The chain employs TRBV12-3 or TRBV12-4 and TRBJ2-1; TCRdb picks TRBD1, but there is no DNA to check that call. The CDR3 length is 14 residues. CDR3 amino acids: CASSPHLGTQGQFF.